The present TCR beta chain was sequenced within a study of cytomegalovirus exposure and HLA in healthy donors. Study-wide results and caveats: A later analysis showed TCR association rates differing by HLA locus, peaking at DRB1 and lowest at HLA-C. In an earlier analysis, in 587 donors, most V segments appeared productive either ~87% or ~30% of the time. A few of the chains that were CMV-associated were confirmed in vitro to be specific for CMV antigens.

The CDR3 extends over 14 amino acids. V was cut by 7 bases and J by 1 base, with 12 bases left in between. CDR1 and CDR2 from the germline V gene are SGHVS and FNYEAQ. Healthy donors of bone marrow made up the group. This clone was seen a handful of times. Its antigen is unknown. With 60 Vbeta and 13 Jbeta primers, the PCR was carried out. Sequenced by immunoSEQ multiplex PCR; TCRdb stores in-frame clones only, minus some. The repertoire consists of around 150,000 clones, with over 70% occurring once and the leading ten covering 1.2% to 1.5%. This clonotype originated in a woman aged 40 to 49 in good health and CMV-seronegative. The chain recombines TRBV7-6 with TRBJ2-3; possibly TRBD1 for D (6 bases). Material for sequencing was PBMCs. The CDR3 reads CASTTGHRTDTQYF. The CDR3 DNA reads as TGTGCCAGCACAACGGGACACCGCACAGATACGCAGTATTTT. The full variable domain, its missing parts supplied by reference TRBV7-6 and TRBJ2-3, is GAGVSQSPRYKVTKRGQDVALRCDPISGHVSLYWYRQALGQGPEFLTYFNYEAQQDKSGLPNDRFSAERPEGSISTLTIQRTEQRDSAMYRCASTTGHRTDTQYFGPGTRLTVL.